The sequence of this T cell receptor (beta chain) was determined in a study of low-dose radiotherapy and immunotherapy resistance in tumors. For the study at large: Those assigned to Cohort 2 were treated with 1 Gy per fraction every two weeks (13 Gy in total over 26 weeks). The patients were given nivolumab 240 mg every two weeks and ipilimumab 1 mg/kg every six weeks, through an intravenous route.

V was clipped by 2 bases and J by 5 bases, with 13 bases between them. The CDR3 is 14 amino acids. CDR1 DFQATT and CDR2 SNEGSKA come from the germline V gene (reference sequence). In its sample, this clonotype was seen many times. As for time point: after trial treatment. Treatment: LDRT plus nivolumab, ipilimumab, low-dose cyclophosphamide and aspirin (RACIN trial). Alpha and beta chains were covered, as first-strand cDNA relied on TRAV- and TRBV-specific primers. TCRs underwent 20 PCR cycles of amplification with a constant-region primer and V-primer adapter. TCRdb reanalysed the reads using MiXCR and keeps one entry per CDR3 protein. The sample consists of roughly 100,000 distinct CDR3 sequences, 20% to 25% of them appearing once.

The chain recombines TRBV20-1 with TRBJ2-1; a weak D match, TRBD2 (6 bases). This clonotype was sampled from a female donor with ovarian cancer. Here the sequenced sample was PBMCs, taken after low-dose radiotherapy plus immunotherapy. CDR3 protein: CSARTGTQNNEQFF. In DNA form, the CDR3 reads TGCAGTGCTAGAACCGGGACTCAAAACAATGAGCAGTTCTTC.